This entry concerns a single T cell receptor (beta chain). Its antigen is as yet unknown. The CDR3 loop spans 14 amino acids. Germline lookup yields CDR1 SGHTA and CDR2 FQGNSA. V was pared by 2 bases and J by 0 bases, with 7 bases between. TCRdb keeps only in-frame clones here, not all; method: immunoSEQ multiplex PCR. This sample carries tens of thousands of clones, more than 65% of them seen once, and the ten largest clones take roughly 4.5%. The data were obtained in a study of OX40 agonist ivuxolimab in advanced cancers. Study-wide background: Checkpoint inhibitors had been given previously to 35% to 50% of patients.

General study results and limits: CD4+ and CD8+ blood T cells expanded clonally by week 6 at 0.1 to 3.0 mg/kg. Clonal expansion among partial responders at 0.1-3.0 mg/kg ranked near the lowest.

The V call is TRBV7-2, the J call TRBJ1-2, with D hard to call. The TCR was taken from an adult with an advanced solid tumor such as melanoma, head and neck, liver or kidney cancer. This specimen was CD4+ or CD8+ T cells sorted from blood, taken in a trial of the OX40 agonist ivuxolimab. In nucleotides, the CDR3 is TGTGCCAGCAGCTTATCGGCAGCTAACTATGGCTACACCTTC. Residues: CASSLSAANYGYTF.